The entry below gives a single TCR beta chain sequence along with its context. Germline lookup yields CDR1 SGHTA and CDR2 FQGNSA. Trimming pared 2 bases from V and 4 bases from J, leaving 12 bases between. The CDR3 covers 15 residues. Per the study methods: From reference gene primer amplification, estimates of nucleated cell counts were derived. Here immunoSEQ multiplex PCR was the method, and the copy in TCRdb shows in-frame clones only, minus some. Clone size and the V and J calls come from that table; the DNA yielded D and trimming. Of 410,000 or so clones listed, 86% are singletons. These data originate in a study of blood T cell repertoires in COVID-19. Turning to the study itself: The origin of the acute and convalescent COVID-19 samples was the United States, Italy and Spain. From T cells, B-cell-depleted T cells, or PBMCs came the material, which was cDNA or gDNA.

This TCR came from a woman aged 25 to 39 with active or convalescent COVID-19. The V call is TRBV7-2, the J call TRBJ1-3; D is perhaps TRBD1 (5 bases). Material for sequencing was peripheral blood. This CDR3 is CASSLTQGPGNTIYF. The DNA of the CDR3 is TGTGCCAGCAGCTTAACCCAGGGCCCAGGAAACACCATATATTTT.